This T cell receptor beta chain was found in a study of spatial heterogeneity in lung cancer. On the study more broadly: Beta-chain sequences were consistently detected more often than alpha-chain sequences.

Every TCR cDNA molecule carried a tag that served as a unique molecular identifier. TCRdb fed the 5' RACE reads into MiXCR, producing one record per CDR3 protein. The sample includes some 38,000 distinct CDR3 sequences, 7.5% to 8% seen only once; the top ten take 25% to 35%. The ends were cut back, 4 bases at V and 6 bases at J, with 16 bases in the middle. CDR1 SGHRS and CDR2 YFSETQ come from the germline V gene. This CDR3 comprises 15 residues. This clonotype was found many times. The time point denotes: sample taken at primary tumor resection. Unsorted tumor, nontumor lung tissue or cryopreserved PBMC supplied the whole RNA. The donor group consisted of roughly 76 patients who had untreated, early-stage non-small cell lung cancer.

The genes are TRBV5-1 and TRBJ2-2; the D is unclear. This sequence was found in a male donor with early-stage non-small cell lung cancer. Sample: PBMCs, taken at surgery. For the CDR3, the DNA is TGCGCCAGCAGCCCGGATCAACCCGCCGCCGGGGAGCTGTTTTTT. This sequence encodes CASSPDQPAAGELFF.